A selection of T cell receptor beta chains follows, all from one sample in a study of CD8 T cells in ankylosing spondylitis. TCRdb redid the calling of the 5' RACE reads with MiXCR, one entry per CDR3 protein. The sample carries hundreds of thousands of distinct CDR3 sequences, 20% to 30% recorded once. The sequencing sample was made of blood, either unsorted or a sorted T cell fraction (not recorded which). These TCRs come from a male donor with ankylosing spondylitis or in good health (not recorded which). Both conserved end residues are part of each CDR3. Each record gives: V gene, D gene, J gene, clone size, CDR3 DNA, CDR3 protein. D genes are given only for firm matches. Some rows mark clone size as missing; the rest say once, few, many or name a class of expanded clone.

TRBV29-1,TRBD2,TRBJ2-1,many,TGCAGCGTTGAAGATCGGGGAAGCGGGAGGGCTTCCTACAATGAGCAGTTCTTC,CSVEDRGSGRASYNEQFF
TRBV4-1,-,TRBJ2-7,many,TGCGCCAGCAGCCAAGAAAGAGGGAGGTACGAGCAGTACTTC,CASSQERGRYEQYF
TRBV29-1,TRBD1,TRBJ1-1,-,TGCAGCGTTGAAGTCCAGGGGGCACTTAACACTGAAGCTTTCTTT,CSVEVQGALNTEAFF
TRBV5-6,-,TRBJ2-5,many,TGTGCCAGCAGCTTGTTATCAGGGGAAGAGACCCAGTACTTC,CASSLLSGEETQYF
TRBV6-1,-,TRBJ2-4,-,TGTGCCAGCAGTGCCTTACTGAGTGGGGCCAAAAACATTCAGTACTTC,CASSALLSGAKNIQYF
TRBV20-1,-,TRBJ2-1,-,TGCAGTGCAAACAACAATGAGCAGTTCTTC,CSANNNEQFF
TRBV6-1,-,TRBJ1-1,many,TGTGCCAGCAGTGACACCGGGACGCACACTGAAGCTTTCTTT,CASSDTGTHTEAFF
TRBV20-1,-,TRBJ2-7,-,TGCAGTGCTACGGTTACTACCTCTTACGAGCAGTACTTC,CSATVTTSYEQYF
TRBV12-3/TRBV12-4,TRBD1,TRBJ2-7,-,TGTGCCAGCAGTGGACTCCGGGACAGGGGCGGCGAGCAGTACTTC,CASSGLRDRGGEQYF
TRBV6-5,TRBD2,TRBJ2-1,few,TGTGCCAGCAGTTCGGCGGGAGGGCACAATGAGCAGTTCTTC,CASSSAGGHNEQFF
TRBV3-1,-,TRBJ1-1,many,TGTGCCAGCAGCCTCCGATCGGGGGGTACCACTGAAGCTTTCTTT,CASSLRSGGTTEAFF
TRBV27,TRBD1,TRBJ1-1,-,TGTGCCAGCAGTACCGGGACAGGGCTACGAGCTTTCTTT,CASSTGTGLRAFF
TRBV3-1,TRBD2,TRBJ2-1,-,TGTGCCAGCTACATATTTAGCGGGAGTACAAATGAGCAGTTCTTC,CASYIFSGSTNEQFF
TRBV6-5,TRBD2,TRBJ2-3,many,TGTGCCAGCAGTTACGCTACTAGCGGGAGAAGTGCAGATACGCAGTATTTT,CASSYATSGRSADTQYF
TRBV5-1,TRBD2,TRBJ2-1,many,TGCGCCAGCAGCTTGAGGTCTAGCGGTAGGAATGAGCAGTTCTTC,CASSLRSSGRNEQFF
TRBV7-2,TRBD2,TRBJ2-7,-,TGTGCCAGCAGCTTATCCGGGCGGGAGGGCGAGCAGTACTTC,CASSLSGREGEQYF
TRBV7-2,-,TRBJ1-5,-,TGTGCCAGCAGCTTATTGGGCCGCAATCAGCCCCAGCATTTT,CASSLLGRNQPQHF
TRBV7-6,-,TRBJ2-5,-,TGTGCCAGCAGCTTAGGTGGGGCCCTTTACTTC,CASSLGGALYF
TRBV28,-,TRBJ1-2,-,TGTGCCAGCAGTTTAATAACAGATGGCTACACCTTC,CASSLITDGYTF
TRBV7-6,-,TRBJ1-1,-,TGTGCCAGCAGCTTTGGCCATGGAGTCACTGAAGCTTTCTTT,CASSFGHGVTEAFF
TRBV29-1,-,TRBJ2-7,many,TGCAGCGTTGAAGACAGGGGAAAGAACGAGCAGTACTTC,CSVEDRGKNEQYF
TRBV20-1,TRBD2,TRBJ2-1,-,TGCAGTGCTACCACTAGCGGGAGTCACAATGAGCAGTTCTTC,CSATTSGSHNEQFF
TRBV20-1,-,TRBJ1-1,many,TGCAGTGCTAGAAGTGCAGTTGTGAACACTGAAGCTTTCTTT,CSARSAVVNTEAFF
TRBV7-2,TRBD1,TRBJ1-1,many,TGTGCCAGCAGCAGGGACAGGGGGGACACTGAAGCTTTCTTT,CASSRDRGDTEAFF